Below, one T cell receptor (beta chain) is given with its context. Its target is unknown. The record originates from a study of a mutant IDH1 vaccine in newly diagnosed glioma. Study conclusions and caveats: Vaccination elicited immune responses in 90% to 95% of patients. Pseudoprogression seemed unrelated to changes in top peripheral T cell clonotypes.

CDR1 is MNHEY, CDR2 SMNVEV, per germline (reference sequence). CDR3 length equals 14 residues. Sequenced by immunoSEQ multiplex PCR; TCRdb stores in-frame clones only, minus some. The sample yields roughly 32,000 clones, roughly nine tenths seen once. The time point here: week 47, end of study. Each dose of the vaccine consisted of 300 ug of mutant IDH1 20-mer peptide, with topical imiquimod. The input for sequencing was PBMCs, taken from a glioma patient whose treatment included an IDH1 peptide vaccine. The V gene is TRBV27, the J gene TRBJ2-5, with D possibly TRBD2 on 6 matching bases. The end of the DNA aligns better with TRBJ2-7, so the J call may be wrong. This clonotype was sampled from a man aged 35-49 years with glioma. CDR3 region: CASSSRLVPYEQYF. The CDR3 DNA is TGTGCCAGCAGTTCTCGACTAGTACCCTACGAGCAGTACTTC.